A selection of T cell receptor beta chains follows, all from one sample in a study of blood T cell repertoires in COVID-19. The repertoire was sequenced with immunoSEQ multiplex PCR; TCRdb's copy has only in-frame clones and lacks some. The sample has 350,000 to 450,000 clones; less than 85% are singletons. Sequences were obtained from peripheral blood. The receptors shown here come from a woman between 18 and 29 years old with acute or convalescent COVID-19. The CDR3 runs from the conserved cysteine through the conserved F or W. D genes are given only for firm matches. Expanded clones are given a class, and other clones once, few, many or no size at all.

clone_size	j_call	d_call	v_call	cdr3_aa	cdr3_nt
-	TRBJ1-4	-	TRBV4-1	CASSLRATNEKLFF	TGCGCCAGCAGCCTTCGCGCAACTAATGAAAAACTGTTTTTT
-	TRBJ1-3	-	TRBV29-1	CSAQPGWSGNTIYF	TGCAGCGCTCAGCCGGGTTGGTCTGGAAACACCATATATTTT
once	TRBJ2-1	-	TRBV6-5	CASTSWGGGYNEQFF	TGTGCCAGCACCTCCTGGGGAGGTGGGTACAATGAGCAGTTCTTC
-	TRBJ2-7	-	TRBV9	CASSVEGRSYEQYF	TGTGCCAGCAGCGTAGAGGGGCGGAGCTACGAGCAGTACTTC
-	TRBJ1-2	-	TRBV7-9	CASSDGQFDYGYTF	TGTGCCAGTAGCGATGGACAGTTCGACTATGGCTACACCTTC
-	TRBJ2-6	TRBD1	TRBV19	CATQDRGGANVLTF	TGTGCCACTCAAGACAGGGGTGGGGCCAACGTCCTGACTTTC
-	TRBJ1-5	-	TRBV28	CASSPYRESNQPQHF	TGTGCCAGCAGTCCATACAGGGAAAGCAATCAGCCCCAGCATTTT
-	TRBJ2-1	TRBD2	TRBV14	CASSPVAGALNEQFF	TGTGCCAGCAGCCCAGTAGCGGGGGCCCTCAATGAGCAGTTCTTC
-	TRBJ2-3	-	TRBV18	CASSPIEATTQYF	TGTGCCAGCTCACCAATAGAAGCGACGACGCAGTATTTT
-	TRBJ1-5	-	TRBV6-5	CASSYSENNQPQHF	TGTGCCAGCAGTTACTCGGAGAACAATCAGCCCCAGCATTTT
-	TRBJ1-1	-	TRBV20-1	CSASQVNTEAFF	TGCAGTGCTAGTCAGGTCAACACTGAAGCTTTCTTT
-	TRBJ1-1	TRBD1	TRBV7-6	CASMQGANTEAFF	TGTGCCAGCATGCAGGGGGCGAACACTGAAGCTTTCTTT
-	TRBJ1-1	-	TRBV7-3	CASSSYLNTEAFF	TGTGCCAGCAGCTCCTACTTGAACACTGAAGCTTTCTTT
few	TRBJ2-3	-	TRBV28	CASSLRRDTRSQYF	TGTGCCAGCAGTTTGAGGCGGGATACTAGGTCGCAGTATTTT
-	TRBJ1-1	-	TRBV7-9	CASSSNRDLMDTEAFF	TGTGCCAGCAGCTCAAACAGGGACCTCATGGACACTGAAGCTTTCTTT
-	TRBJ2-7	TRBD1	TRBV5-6	CASSQGTGSYEQYF	TGTGCCAGCAGTCAAGGGACAGGCTCCTACGAGCAGTACTTC
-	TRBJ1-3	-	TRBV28	CASSFRQRYVAVGNTIYF	TGTGCCAGCAGTTTTCGACAGCGATATGTGGCTGTTGGAAACACCATATATTTT
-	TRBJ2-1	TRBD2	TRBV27	CASSPRTAGGNNEQFF	TGTGCCAGCAGTCCCCGGACCGCGGGAGGAAACAATGAGCAGTTCTTC
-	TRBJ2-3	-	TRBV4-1	CASSPVTGFEDTQYF	TGCGCCAGCAGCCCAGTCACAGGGTTTGAAGATACGCAGTATTTT
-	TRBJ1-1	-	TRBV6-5	CASSWGEMNTEAFF	TGTGCCAGCAGCTGGGGCGAGATGAACACTGAAGCTTTCTTT
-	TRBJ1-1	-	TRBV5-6	CASRSQGNTEAFF	TGTGCCAGCAGGAGTCAGGGGAACACTGAAGCTTTCTTT
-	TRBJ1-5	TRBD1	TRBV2	CASSTPDRAFNQPQHF	TGTGCCAGCAGTACCCCGGACAGGGCGTTCAATCAGCCCCAGCATTTT
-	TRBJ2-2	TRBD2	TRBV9	CASGSGGAKAGELFF	TGTGCCAGCGGGAGCGGGGGGGCCAAAGCCGGGGAGCTGTTTTTT
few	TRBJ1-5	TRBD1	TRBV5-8	CASSLRQGSQPQHF	TGTGCCAGCAGCTTGAGACAGGGTAGCCAGCCCCAGCATTTT
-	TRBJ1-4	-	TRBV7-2	CASSRGGSEKLFF	TGTGCCAGCAGCCGCGGAGGAAGTGAAAAACTGTTTTTT
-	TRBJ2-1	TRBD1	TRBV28	CASSPGQIKSEQFF	TGTGCCAGCAGCCCGGGACAGATTAAGAGTGAGCAGTTCTTC
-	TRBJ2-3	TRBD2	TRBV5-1	CASSLVSGGSTDTQYF	TGCGCCAGCAGCTTGGTTAGCGGGGGCTCCACAGATACGCAGTATTTT
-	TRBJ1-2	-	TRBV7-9	CASSSDYSNYGYTF	TGTGCCAGCAGTTCCGACTATTCTAACTATGGCTACACCTTC